This TCR beta chain is drawn from a study of T cells of healthy individuals. Using its own MiXCR run on the 5' RACE reads, TCRdb lists one record per CDR3 protein. The table lists approximately 89,000 distinct CDR3 sequences, 5% of them singletons, with about 7.5% in the top ten. This clonotype was seen repeatedly, ten times or more. The CDR3 length is 17 residues. The germline V gene encodes CDR1 SGHNT and CDR2 YYREEE (reference sequence). V was pared by 4 bases and J by 6 bases, with 10 bases of the junction left unmatched. The chain links TRBV5-4 to TRBJ2-1, with TRBD2 matching over 13 bases. The receptor comes from a female donor in good health. CDR3 residues: CASSITSGRAVVNEQFF. CDR3 sequence (DNA): TGTGCCAGCAGCATAACTAGCGGGAGGGCCGTAGTCAATGAGCAGTTCTTC.